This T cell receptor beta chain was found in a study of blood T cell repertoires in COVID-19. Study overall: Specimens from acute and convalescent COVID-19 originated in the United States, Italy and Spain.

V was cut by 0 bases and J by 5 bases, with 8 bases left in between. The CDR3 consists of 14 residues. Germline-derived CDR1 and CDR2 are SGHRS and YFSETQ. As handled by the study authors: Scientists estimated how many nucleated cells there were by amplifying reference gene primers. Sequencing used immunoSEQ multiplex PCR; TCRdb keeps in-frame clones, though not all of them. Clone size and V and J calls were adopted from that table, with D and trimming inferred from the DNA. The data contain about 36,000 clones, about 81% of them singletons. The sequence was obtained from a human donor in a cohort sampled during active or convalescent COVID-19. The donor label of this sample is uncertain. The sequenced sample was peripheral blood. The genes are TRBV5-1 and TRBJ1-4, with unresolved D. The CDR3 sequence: CASSLGGGNEKLFF. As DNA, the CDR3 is TGCGCCAGCAGCTTGGGAGGCGGGAATGAAAAACTGTTTTTT.